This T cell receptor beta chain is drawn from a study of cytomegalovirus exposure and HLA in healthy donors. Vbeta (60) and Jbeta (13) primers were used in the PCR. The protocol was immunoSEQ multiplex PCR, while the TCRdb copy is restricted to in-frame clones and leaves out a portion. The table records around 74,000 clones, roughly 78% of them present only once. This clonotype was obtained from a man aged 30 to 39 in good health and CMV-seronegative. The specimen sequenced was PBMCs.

The CDR3 coding sequence is TGCGCCAGCAGCGATAGCGGGAGAGGGGGGAATGAGCAGTTCTTC. Translating gives CASSDSGRGGNEQFF. The V and J genes are TRBV4-3 and TRBJ2-1, with 9 bases fitting TRBD2. CDR3 length: 15 amino acids. After removal of 5 bases from V and 7 bases from J, the junction contained 9 bases not matched to a gene. CDR1 is LGHNA, CDR2 YSLEER, per germline.